These 15 T cell receptor beta chains were sequenced from one sample in a study of human T cells and chemical hapten exposure. TCRdb processed the RACE reads anew with MiXCR; each CDR3 protein has one entry. The sample records under 45,000 distinct CDR3 sequences, 10% to 13% being singletons. Indicated time point: pre-sensitization, week 0. Treatment described: therapeutic diphenylcyclopropenone sensitization with weekly scalp DPC. The sample here was whole blood, taken in connection with sensitization to the hapten diphenylcyclopropenone (DPC). These receptors all come from a man aged 30-40 years with alopecia areata. Some clones in this sample may be carry-over from other donors' samples.

This clonotype appeared many times. The rearrangement joins TRBV7-3 to TRBJ1-1; no definite D call. CDR3 size: 14 residues. Germline V lookup: CDR1 SGHTA, CDR2 FQGTGA. The V end lost 2 bases, the J end lost 1 base, and 8 bases lay between the germline ends. CDR3 sequence: CASSLLGWNTEAFF. The CDR3 nucleotides read TGTGCCAGCAGCTTATTAGGGTGGAACACTGAAGCTTTCTTT.

The rearrangement uses TRBV5-1 and TRBJ2-7; possibly TRBD1 for D (5 bases). CDR3 size: 12 residues. Trimming left V 3 bases short and J 7 bases short, with 11 bases between. The germline CDR1 and CDR2 sequences are SGHRS and YFSETQ. CDR3 sequence: CASSWDKGEQYF. DNA of the CDR3: TGCGCCAGCAGCTGGGATAAGGGGGAGCAGTACTTC.

This clonotype was recorded many times. CDR3 in amino acids: CASSQGGTGNTIYF. The CDR3 nucleotides are TGTGCCAGCAGCCAAGGGGGAACTGGAAACACCATATATTTT. This chain joins TRBV12-3 or TRBV12-4 and TRBJ1-3; TRBD1 is a possible D gene (6 bases). Trimming stripped 6 bases from V and 2 bases from J, with 11 bases between. The CDR3 covers 14 residues.

This clonotype was seen many times. CDR3: CASSFSGRPDTQYF. The CDR3 bases are TGTGCCAGCAGCTTTAGCGGGAGACCAGATACGCAGTATTTT. The genes are TRBV7-9 and TRBJ2-3, with TRBD2 matching over 9 bases. The length of the CDR3 is 14 residues. V gave up 3 bases and J gave up 4 bases; unmatched junction bases: 2. The germline gives CDR1 SEHNR, CDR2 FQNEAQ (reference sequence). Supplemented by reference TRBV7-9 and TRBJ2-3, the full variable domain reads DTGVSQNPRHKITKRGQNVTFRCDPISEHNRLYWYRQTLGQGPEFLTYFQNEAQLEKSRLLSDRFSAERPKGSFSTLEIQRTEQGDSAMYLCASSFSGRPDTQYFGPGTRLTVL.

The chain uses TRBV5-1 and TRBJ2-5; D remains ambiguous. The CDR3 contains 15 residues. CDR1 is SGHRS and CDR2 is YFSETQ in the germline V gene. Trimming cost V 0 bases and J 5 bases, with 14 bases left between them. The chain's CDR3 is CASSLEFGSGETQYF. The CDR3 DNA reads TGCGCCAGCAGCTTGGAGTTCGGTTCCGGGGAGACCCAGTACTTC.

The sample holds a few counts of this clonotype. The chain uses TRBV5-1 and TRBJ2-5; 9 bases align to TRBD2. With V trimmed by 4 bases and J by 5 bases, 9 bases remained unmatched. The germline gives CDR1 SGHRS, CDR2 YFSETQ. CDR3 length: 15 amino acids. The CDR3 reads CASSPQAGGRETQYF. In nucleotides, the CDR3 is TGCGCCAGCAGCCCCCAAGCGGGAGGAAGGGAGACCCAGTACTTC.

In this sample, this clonotype turned up many times. The chain couples TRBV6-6 to TRBJ1-2; TRBD1 aligns across 9 bases. Germline CDR1 MNHNY, CDR2 SVGAGI (reference sequence). The CDR3 contains 15 residues. The junction had 8 bases not matched to a gene; V was cut back by 2 bases and J by 7 bases. CDR3 in amino acids: CASSYEGTGYSGYTF. CDR3 nucleotide sequence: TGTGCCAGCAGTTACGAGGGGACAGGGTATAGTGGCTACACCTTC.

This clonotype was counted many times. The chain carries TRBV11-2 and TRBJ2-7; D call uncertain. The germline CDR1 and CDR2 sequences are SGHAT and FQNNGV. The V gene lost 2 bases and the J gene lost 4 bases, with 15 bases spanning the gap. The CDR3 sequence is 15 residues long. The CDR3 bases are TGTGCCAGCAGCTTATCCCATGGGGTGTCTTACGAGCAGTACGTC. Its protein is CASSLSHGVSYEQYV.

This clonotype has at least ten counts. The junction does not match germline at one end; this may be a read error. This chain links TRBV27 with TRBJ1-2; D remains ambiguous. Germline V gene lookup returns CDR1 MNHEY and CDR2 SMNVEV (reference sequence). This CDR3 region has 15 residues. CDR3 amino acids: CASGLVATTNYGYTF. CDR3 coding DNA: TGTGCCAGCGGTTTGGTGGCTACGACTAACTATGGCTACACCTTC.

The chain combines TRBV14 with TRBJ1-3; no reliable D call. In germline, CDR1 is SGHDN, CDR2 FVKESK. The CDR3 totals 13 residues. Trimming took off 4 bases at V and 4 bases at J, with 8 bases between the two ends. CDR3 loop: CASSPLGGNTIYF. DNA for the CDR3: TGTGCCAGCAGCCCGCTCGGAGGAAACACCATATATTTT.

The rearrangement links TRBV20-1 to TRBJ2-7; TRBD1 matches at 11 bases. J lost 6 bases, V lost 6 bases, and 7 bases had no gene match. Looked up from germline, CDR1 is DFQATT and CDR2 is SNEGSKA (reference sequence). The CDR3 covers 13 residues. CDR3 in DNA: TGCAGTGCAACCGGGACAGGGGGTTCCGAGCAGTACTTC. Encoded protein: CSATGTGGSEQYF.

This clonotype was detected a few times. V usage is TRBV5-1 and J usage is TRBJ1-3, with 8 bases fitting TRBD1. V shed 3 bases, J shed 0 bases, and the junction held 5 bases outside the gene matches. This CDR3 contains 16 residues. Germline lookup yields CDR1 SGHRS and CDR2 YFSETQ. The CDR3 region has the DNA TGCGCCAGCAGCTCGGGACAGGAGCCCTCTGGAAACACCATATATTTT. It encodes CASSSGQEPSGNTIYF.

This clonotype was found many times. The rearrangement joins TRBV7-8 to TRBJ1-5; 7 bases fit TRBD1. The CDR3 is 16 residues long. The V and J ends lost 5 bases and 6 bases, in that order; junction bases with no gene match: 13. The germline gives CDR1 SGHVS, CDR2 FQNEAQ. The CDR3 loop is CASSARQGMESQPQHF. CDR3 coding DNA: TGTGCCAGCAGCGCTCGACAGGGAATGGAAAGTCAGCCCCAGCATTTT.

This clonotype has at least ten counts. J is TRBJ2-3 and V is TRBV10-2, with 9 bases aligning to TRBD2. Trimming took 5 bases from V and 1 from J; bases not matched to a gene: 4. The V gene's germline CDR1 is WSHSY and CDR2 SAAADI. The CDR3 is 15 amino acids. CDR3 region: CASSLLAGGTDTQYF. Written as DNA, the CDR3 is TGCGCCAGCAGTTTATTAGCGGGGGGCACAGATACGCAGTATTTT.

This clonotype was counted at least ten times. The rearrangement joins TRBV25-1 to TRBJ1-6, with D hard to call. This CDR3 contains 13 residues. Trimming removed 1 base at V and 10 bases at J, with 8 bases between. Per germline, CDR1 MGHDK and CDR2 SYGVNS. The CDR3 DNA reads as TGTGCCAGCAGTGAATTTTCAGGATCACCCCTCCACTTT. Its translation: CASSEFSGSPLHF.